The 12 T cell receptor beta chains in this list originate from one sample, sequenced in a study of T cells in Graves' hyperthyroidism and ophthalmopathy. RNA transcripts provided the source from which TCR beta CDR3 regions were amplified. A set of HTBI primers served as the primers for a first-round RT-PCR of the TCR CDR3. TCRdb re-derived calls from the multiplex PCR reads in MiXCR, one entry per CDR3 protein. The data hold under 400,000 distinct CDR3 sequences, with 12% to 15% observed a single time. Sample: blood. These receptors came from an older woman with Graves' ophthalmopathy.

The CDR3 nucleotides are TGTGCCAGTAGTCCGACTACTAGCGGGAGTCTCTGGAACGAGCAGTACTTC. Translated: CASSPTTSGSLWNEQYF. The J gene is TRBJ2-7, the V gene TRBV19; 11 bases align to TRBD2. Trimming at V came to 5 bases and at J to 5 bases, leaving 14 bases not matched to a gene. The germline V gene has CDR1 LNHDA and CDR2 SQIVND (reference sequence). This CDR3 region has 17 residues.

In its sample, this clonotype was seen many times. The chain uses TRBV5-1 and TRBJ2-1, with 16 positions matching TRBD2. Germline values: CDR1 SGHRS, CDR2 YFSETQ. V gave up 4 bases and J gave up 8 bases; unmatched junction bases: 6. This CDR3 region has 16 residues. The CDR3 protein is CASSKGLAGGQDEQFF. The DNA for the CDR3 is TGCGCCAGCAGCAAGGGACTAGCGGGAGGGCAGGATGAGCAGTTCTTC.

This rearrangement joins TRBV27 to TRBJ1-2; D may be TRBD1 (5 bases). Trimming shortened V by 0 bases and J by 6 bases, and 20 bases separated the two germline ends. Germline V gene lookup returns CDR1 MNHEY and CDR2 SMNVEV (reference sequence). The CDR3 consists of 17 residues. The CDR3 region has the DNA TGTGCCAGCAGTTTATCGCCCCCTGGGCCGGGGCTGGATGGCTACACCTTC. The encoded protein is CASSLSPPGPGLDGYTF.

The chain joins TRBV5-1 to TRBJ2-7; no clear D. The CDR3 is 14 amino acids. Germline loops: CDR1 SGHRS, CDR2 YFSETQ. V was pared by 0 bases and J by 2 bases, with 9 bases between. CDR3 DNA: TGCGCCAGCAGCTTGGACGGTCACCCCTACGAGCAGTACTTC. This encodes CASSLDGHPYEQYF.

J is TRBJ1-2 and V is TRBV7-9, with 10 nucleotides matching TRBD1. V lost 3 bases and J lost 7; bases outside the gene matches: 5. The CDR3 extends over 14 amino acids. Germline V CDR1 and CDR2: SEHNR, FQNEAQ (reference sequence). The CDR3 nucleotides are TGTGCCAGCAGCTTCGGGACAGGGGACCTTGGCTACACCTTC. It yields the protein CASSFGTGDLGYTF. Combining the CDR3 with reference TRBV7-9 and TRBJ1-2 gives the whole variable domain DTGVSQNPRHKITKRGQNVTFRCDPISEHNRLYWYRQTLGQGPEFLTYFQNEAQLEKSRLLSDRFSAERPKGSFSTLEIQRTEQGDSAMYLCASSFGTGDLGYTFGSGTRLTVV.

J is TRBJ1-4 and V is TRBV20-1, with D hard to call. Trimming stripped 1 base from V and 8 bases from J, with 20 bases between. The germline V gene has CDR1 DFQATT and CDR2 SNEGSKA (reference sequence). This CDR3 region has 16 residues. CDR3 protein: CSARVAGVGFFEKLFF. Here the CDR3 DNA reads TGCAGTGCTAGAGTTGCGGGTGTCGGCTTCTTCGAAAAACTGTTTTTT.

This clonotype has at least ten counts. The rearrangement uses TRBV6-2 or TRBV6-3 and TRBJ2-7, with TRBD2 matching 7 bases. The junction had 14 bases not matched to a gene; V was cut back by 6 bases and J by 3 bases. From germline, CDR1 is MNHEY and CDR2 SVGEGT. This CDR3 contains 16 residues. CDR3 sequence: CASSIPEERGLYEQYF. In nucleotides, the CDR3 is TGTGCCAGCAGCATACCCGAGGAGCGGGGACTCTACGAGCAGTACTTC.

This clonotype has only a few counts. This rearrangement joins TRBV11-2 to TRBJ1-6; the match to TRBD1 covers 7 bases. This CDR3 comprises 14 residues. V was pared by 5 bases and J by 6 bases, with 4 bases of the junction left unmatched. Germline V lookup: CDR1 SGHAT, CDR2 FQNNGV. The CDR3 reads CASSAGTANSPLHF. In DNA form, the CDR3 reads TGTGCCAGCAGCGCAGGGACAGCTAATTCACCCCTCCACTTT.

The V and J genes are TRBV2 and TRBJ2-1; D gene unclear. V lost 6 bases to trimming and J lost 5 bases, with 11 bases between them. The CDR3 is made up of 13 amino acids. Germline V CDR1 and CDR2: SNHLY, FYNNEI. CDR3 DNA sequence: TGTGCCAGCAGCCCCTCACGGAACAATGAGCAGTTCTTC. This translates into CASSPSRNNEQFF.

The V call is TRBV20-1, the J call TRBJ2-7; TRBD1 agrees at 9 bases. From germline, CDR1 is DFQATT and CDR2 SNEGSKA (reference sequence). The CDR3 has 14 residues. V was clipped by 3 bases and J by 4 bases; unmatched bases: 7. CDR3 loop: CSARGSGQGYEQYF. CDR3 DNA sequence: TGCAGTGCTAGGGGCTCGGGACAGGGTTACGAGCAGTACTTC.

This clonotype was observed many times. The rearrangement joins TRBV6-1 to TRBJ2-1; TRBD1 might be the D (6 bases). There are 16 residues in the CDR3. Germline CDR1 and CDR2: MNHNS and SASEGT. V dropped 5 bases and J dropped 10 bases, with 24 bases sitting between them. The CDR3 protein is CASSSLVDSPRGEQFF. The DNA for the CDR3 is TGTGCCAGCAGTTCCCTCGTGGACAGCCCAAGGGGAGAGCAGTTCTTC.

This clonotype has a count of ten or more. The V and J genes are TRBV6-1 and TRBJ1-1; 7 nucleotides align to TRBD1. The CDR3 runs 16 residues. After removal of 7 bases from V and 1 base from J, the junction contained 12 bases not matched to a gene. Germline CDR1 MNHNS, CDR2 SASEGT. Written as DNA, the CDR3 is TGTGCCAGCAAAGACAGGGCGCTTGCTTCGAACACTGAAGCTTTCTTT. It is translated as CASKDRALASNTEAFF.